What follows describes a single T cell receptor beta chain. The CDR3 spans 15 residues. Trimming took 5 bases from V and 5 from J, leaving 18 bases between them. Germline-derived CDR1 and CDR2 are SGHTA and FQGTGA. These data come from a study of blood T cell repertoires in COVID-19. Study details: Spain, Italy and the United States supplied samples that represented acute and convalescent COVID-19. T cells, B-cell-depleted T cells, or PBMCs supplied cDNA or gDNA.

The assay was immunoSEQ multiplex PCR, and TCRdb's table has in-frame clones only and misses some. The data show some 90,000 clones, with around 90% seen just once and less than 5% held by the top ten. V gene TRBV7-3 combines with J gene TRBJ1-2; D gene uncertain. What was sequenced was peripheral blood. The TCR sequence derives from a woman between 45 and 65 years old in a cohort sampled during active COVID-19. The CDR3 nucleotides read TGTGCCAGCAGCCCCTCTTGGGAGGGAGGATATGGCTACACCTTC. This codes for CASSPSWEGGYGYTF.